These T cell receptor beta chains were read from a single sample in a study of blood T cell repertoires in COVID-19. TCRdb keeps only in-frame clones here, not all; method: immunoSEQ multiplex PCR. The repertoire consists of 120,000 or so clones, with 82% occurring once and the leading ten covering roughly 4.3%. The sequenced material came from peripheral blood. The receptors shown here come from a woman in her seventies with acute or convalescent COVID-19. The CDR3 runs from the conserved cysteine through the conserved F or W. A D gene is named only where the DNA matches it firmly. Expanded clones are given a class, and other clones once, few, many or no size at all.

clone_size: -; j_call: TRBJ2-1; d_call: TRBD2; v_call: TRBV9; cdr3_nt: TGTGCCAGCAGCGTACAAGCGGGGGGGCTCAATGAGCAGTTCTTC; cdr3_aa: CASSVQAGGLNEQFF
clone_size: -; j_call: TRBJ1-1; d_call: -; v_call: TRBV5-1; cdr3_nt: TGCGCCAGCAGCTTCCTTACAGAGAACACTGAAGCTTTCTTT; cdr3_aa: CASSFLTENTEAFF
clone_size: -; j_call: TRBJ1-3; d_call: -; v_call: TRBV11-3; cdr3_nt: TGTGCCAGCAGCTTACAGTTGACTTCGGAAAGCACCATATATTTT; cdr3_aa: CASSLQLTSESTIYF
clone_size: once; j_call: TRBJ1-4; d_call: -; v_call: TRBV4-1; cdr3_nt: TGCGCCAGCAGCCGGACAGTACCCCCCGCCCCTAATGAAAAACTGTTTTTT; cdr3_aa: CASSRTVPPAPNEKLFF
clone_size: -; j_call: TRBJ2-3; d_call: TRBD2; v_call: TRBV19; cdr3_nt: TGTGCCAGTAGTATAAGACTAGCGGGGGGACTAAAGTTAAGCACAGATACGCAGTATTTT; cdr3_aa: CASSIRLAGGLKLSTDTQYF
clone_size: once; j_call: TRBJ1-2; d_call: -; v_call: TRBV19; cdr3_nt: TGTGCCAGTAGTATTACGGGGAGAGGGCTCTATGGCTACACCTTC; cdr3_aa: CASSITGRGLYGYTF
clone_size: -; j_call: TRBJ2-5; d_call: TRBD1; v_call: TRBV19; cdr3_nt: TGTGCCAGTAGTATGGGACAGGGAAAGGGAGAGACCCAGTACTTC; cdr3_aa: CASSMGQGKGETQYF
clone_size: -; j_call: TRBJ1-5; d_call: TRBD1; v_call: TRBV6-2/TRBV6-3; cdr3_nt: TGTGCCAGCAGTCATATGGGACAGGGAGGGGGTCAGCCCCAGCATTTT; cdr3_aa: CASSHMGQGGGQPQHF
clone_size: -; j_call: TRBJ1-2; d_call: TRBD1; v_call: TRBV19; cdr3_nt: TGTGCCAGTAGTATAGCCCGACAGGGAAACTATGGCTACACCTTC; cdr3_aa: CASSIARQGNYGYTF
clone_size: -; j_call: TRBJ1-5; d_call: -; v_call: TRBV5-6; cdr3_nt: TGTGCCAGCAGCTCATGGGGGGACTTTTATAGCAATCAGCCCCAGCATTTT; cdr3_aa: CASSSWGDFYSNQPQHF
clone_size: -; j_call: TRBJ1-4; d_call: TRBD1; v_call: TRBV4-3; cdr3_nt: TGCGCCAGCAGCCAAGATATGACAGGGGATTGGGAAAAACTGTTTTTT; cdr3_aa: CASSQDMTGDWEKLFF
clone_size: -; j_call: TRBJ2-5; d_call: TRBD2; v_call: TRBV6-2/TRBV6-3; cdr3_nt: TGTGCCAGCAGTTACCGGCGGGGGGGCTTAGAAGAGACCCAGTACTTC; cdr3_aa: CASSYRRGGLEETQYF
clone_size: -; j_call: TRBJ2-1; d_call: TRBD2; v_call: TRBV9; cdr3_nt: TGTGCCAGCAGCGTAGACCCTAGCGGGGGGCCGTTCTACAATGAGCAGTTCTTC; cdr3_aa: CASSVDPSGGPFYNEQFF
clone_size: few; j_call: TRBJ1-1; d_call: -; v_call: TRBV12-3/TRBV12-4; cdr3_nt: TGTGCCAGCAGTACGCCGCCCTCGGGAGCTTTCTTT; cdr3_aa: CASSTPPSGAFF
clone_size: -; j_call: TRBJ1-6; d_call: TRBD1; v_call: TRBV6-2/TRBV6-3; cdr3_nt: TGTGCCAGCAGTTACGAGACAGGGAGAAATTCACCCCTCCACTTT; cdr3_aa: CASSYETGRNSPLHF
clone_size: -; j_call: TRBJ1-2; d_call: TRBD1; v_call: TRBV9; cdr3_nt: TGTGCCAGCAGCGATGGGACAGGGGGAGGCTACACCTTC; cdr3_aa: CASSDGTGGGYTF
clone_size: -; j_call: TRBJ2-2; d_call: -; v_call: TRBV11-1; cdr3_nt: TGTGCCAGCACCCGGGCGGGGGCCCGGAGCGGGGAGCTGTTTTTT; cdr3_aa: CASTRAGARSGELFF
clone_size: -; j_call: TRBJ1-2; d_call: -; v_call: TRBV27; cdr3_nt: TGTGCCAGCAGTCCGCTTGTCGGGTTGAATGGCTACACCTTC; cdr3_aa: CASSPLVGLNGYTF
clone_size: -; j_call: TRBJ2-1; d_call: TRBD1; v_call: TRBV5-5; cdr3_nt: TGTGCCAGCAGCTTGGGGGACAGCTACAATGAGCAGTTCTTC; cdr3_aa: CASSLGDSYNEQFF
clone_size: -; j_call: TRBJ1-2; d_call: TRBD1; v_call: TRBV11-2; cdr3_nt: TGTGCCAGCAGCCCTGACAGGGCCCCAGGAGGCTACACCTTC; cdr3_aa: CASSPDRAPGGYTF
clone_size: -; j_call: TRBJ2-1; d_call: -; v_call: TRBV15; cdr3_nt: TGTGCCACCAGCCCCCAGGGATACAATGAGCAGTTCTTC; cdr3_aa: CATSPQGYNEQFF
clone_size: -; j_call: TRBJ1-5; d_call: -; v_call: TRBV23-1; cdr3_nt: TGCGCCAGCAGTCAAATACAAATGTACAGCAATCAGCCCCAGCATTTT; cdr3_aa: CASSQIQMYSNQPQHF
clone_size: -; j_call: TRBJ2-1; d_call: -; v_call: TRBV4-2; cdr3_nt: TGTGCCAGCAGCCAAGATATCCTAGCGTCGTACAATGAGCAGTTCTTC; cdr3_aa: CASSQDILASYNEQFF
clone_size: few; j_call: TRBJ1-1; d_call: -; v_call: TRBV29-1; cdr3_nt: TGCAGCGTTGAAGAATCGGGGATAGGTGATGAAGCTTTCTTT; cdr3_aa: CSVEESGIGDEAFF
clone_size: -; j_call: TRBJ2-2; d_call: -; v_call: TRBV12-3/TRBV12-4; cdr3_nt: TGTGCCAGTCGACGGGACACCGGGGAGCTGTTTTTT; cdr3_aa: CASRRDTGELFF
clone_size: once; j_call: TRBJ2-7; d_call: -; v_call: TRBV5-3; cdr3_nt: TGTGCCAGAAGCACGACAGGGAGGACCTACGAGCAGTACTTC; cdr3_aa: CARSTTGRTYEQYF
clone_size: -; j_call: TRBJ2-2; d_call: TRBD1; v_call: TRBV29-1; cdr3_nt: TGCAGCGTTGAAGACTTGTATGGGGGACAGGGAGGAACCGGGGAGCTGTTTTTT; cdr3_aa: CSVEDLYGGQGGTGELFF
clone_size: -; j_call: TRBJ2-3; d_call: TRBD1; v_call: TRBV13; cdr3_nt: TGTGCCAGCAGCTCGTTTACAGGGGAAGTTACAGATACGCAGTATTTT; cdr3_aa: CASSSFTGEVTDTQYF
clone_size: once; j_call: TRBJ2-1; d_call: -; v_call: TRBV3-1/TRBV3-2; cdr3_nt: TGTGCCAGCAGCCAAGAACCCGCGAGCCGGGAGCAGTTCTTC; cdr3_aa: CASSQEPASREQFF
clone_size: -; j_call: TRBJ1-4; d_call: -; v_call: TRBV5-1; cdr3_nt: TGCGCCAGCAGCCCTGGAGGAAATTCTAATGAAAAACTGTTTTTT; cdr3_aa: CASSPGGNSNEKLFF
clone_size: many; j_call: TRBJ2-3; d_call: -; v_call: TRBV29-1; cdr3_nt: TGCAGCGTTGAAGATTGGGGGACAACGCAGTATTTT; cdr3_aa: CSVEDWGTTQYF
clone_size: -; j_call: TRBJ2-5; d_call: TRBD1; v_call: TRBV5-6; cdr3_nt: TGTGCCAGCAGCTTGGGTTTTCGGACAGGGTGGGATGAGACCCAGTACTTC; cdr3_aa: CASSLGFRTGWDETQYF
clone_size: -; j_call: TRBJ1-3; d_call: -; v_call: TRBV6-1; cdr3_nt: TGTGCCAGCAGTGAATACCCCCGCCAGGGGACAAACTCTGGAAACACCATATATTTT; cdr3_aa: CASSEYPRQGTNSGNTIYF
clone_size: -; j_call: TRBJ1-1; d_call: -; v_call: TRBV30; cdr3_nt: TGTGCCTGGAGTGTAAAGGGAGGGAACACTGAAGCTTTCTTT; cdr3_aa: CAWSVKGGNTEAFF
clone_size: once; j_call: TRBJ2-5; d_call: TRBD1; v_call: TRBV6-5; cdr3_nt: TGTGCCAGCAATAGACAGGGACGTGAGACCCAGTACTTC; cdr3_aa: CASNRQGRETQYF
clone_size: -; j_call: TRBJ1-4; d_call: -; v_call: TRBV7-7; cdr3_nt: TGTGCCAGCAGAGAACAGGCGCCATCTGCAACTAATGAAAAACTGTTTTTT; cdr3_aa: CASREQAPSATNEKLFF
clone_size: -; j_call: TRBJ1-2; d_call: TRBD1; v_call: TRBV7-2; cdr3_nt: TGTGCCAGCAGCGACAGGGTCGACTATGGCTACACCTTC; cdr3_aa: CASSDRVDYGYTF
clone_size: once; j_call: TRBJ2-3; d_call: -; v_call: TRBV7-2; cdr3_nt: TGTGCCAGCAGTACGGGAGTCACAGATACGCAGTATTTT; cdr3_aa: CASSTGVTDTQYF
clone_size: -; j_call: TRBJ1-1; d_call: -; v_call: TRBV6-5; cdr3_nt: TGTGCCAGCCGAAGTCCCGGGGGTTATTACGCTGAAGCTTTCTTT; cdr3_aa: CASRSPGGYYAEAFF
clone_size: -; j_call: TRBJ1-2; d_call: TRBD1; v_call: TRBV25-1; cdr3_nt: TGTGCCAGCCGGGACAGTAACTATGGCTACACCTTC; cdr3_aa: CASRDSNYGYTF
clone_size: -; j_call: TRBJ2-1; d_call: TRBD2; v_call: TRBV5-6; cdr3_nt: TGTGCCAGCAGACCACGGGGGGGGCTCAATGAGCAGTTCTTC; cdr3_aa: CASRPRGGLNEQFF
clone_size: -; j_call: TRBJ2-2; d_call: -; v_call: TRBV2; cdr3_nt: TGTGCCAGCAGTGCCACGACAGGACGCACCGGGGAGCTGTTTTTT; cdr3_aa: CASSATTGRTGELFF
clone_size: -; j_call: TRBJ1-1; d_call: -; v_call: TRBV6-2/TRBV6-3; cdr3_nt: TGTGCCAGCAGCCGTGGTTGGGGGGGCAAAATGAACACTGAAGCTTTCTTT; cdr3_aa: CASSRGWGGKMNTEAFF
clone_size: -; j_call: TRBJ2-3; d_call: TRBD2; v_call: TRBV3-1/TRBV3-2; cdr3_nt: TGTGCCAGCAGCCAAGATGGTATAGCGGGGGGGCGAGATACGCAGTATTTT; cdr3_aa: CASSQDGIAGGRDTQYF
clone_size: -; j_call: TRBJ2-4; d_call: -; v_call: TRBV21-1; cdr3_nt: TGTGCCAGCAGCAAAGAGGATAGCGGGGGGTGGGACAAAAACATTCAGTACTTC; cdr3_aa: CASSKEDSGGWDKNIQYF
clone_size: -; j_call: TRBJ2-5; d_call: -; v_call: TRBV20-1; cdr3_nt: TGCAGTGCTAGTGGCAGGGGAGAGACCCAGTACTTC; cdr3_aa: CSASGRGETQYF
clone_size: -; j_call: TRBJ2-7; d_call: TRBD1; v_call: TRBV2; cdr3_nt: TGTGCCAGCACCGGAGATCGGACAGGTTTGCACTTC; cdr3_aa: CASTGDRTGLHF
clone_size: -; j_call: TRBJ1-6; d_call: -; v_call: TRBV12-3/TRBV12-4; cdr3_nt: TGTGCCAGCAGTAGACAGGACTCTTCACCCCTCCACTTT; cdr3_aa: CASSRQDSSPLHF
clone_size: -; j_call: TRBJ1-2; d_call: -; v_call: TRBV13; cdr3_nt: TGTGCCAGCAGCTTAATGTCAGGGGAGAATGGCTACACCTTC; cdr3_aa: CASSLMSGENGYTF
clone_size: once; j_call: TRBJ2-3; d_call: TRBD2; v_call: TRBV15; cdr3_nt: TGTGCCACCAGCAGAGATCGGGGGGGCCTCGATACGCAGTATTTT; cdr3_aa: CATSRDRGGLDTQYF
clone_size: -; j_call: TRBJ1-3; d_call: -; v_call: TRBV19; cdr3_nt: TGTGCCAGTAGTATGGCGGCGGGGAACACCATATATTTT; cdr3_aa: CASSMAAGNTIYF
clone_size: -; j_call: TRBJ2-5; d_call: -; v_call: TRBV12-5; cdr3_nt: TGTGCTAGTGGGTTGGCTAAGGGGCTGTCCCAAGAGACCCAGTACTTC; cdr3_aa: CASGLAKGLSQETQYF
clone_size: -; j_call: TRBJ2-1; d_call: TRBD2; v_call: TRBV5-4; cdr3_nt: TGTGCCAGCAGCTTGGCCGGGACTATCCTCGGCAATGAGCAGTTCTTC; cdr3_aa: CASSLAGTILGNEQFF
clone_size: -; j_call: TRBJ2-7; d_call: -; v_call: TRBV11-3; cdr3_nt: TGTGCCAGCAGCTTAGTCCAGGCCCCAGGTTACGAGCAGTACTTC; cdr3_aa: CASSLVQAPGYEQYF
clone_size: -; j_call: TRBJ2-1; d_call: TRBD2; v_call: TRBV7-2; cdr3_nt: TGTGCCAGCAGCTCCCGAGGACTAGCGGGATTCCTATCCTACAATGAGCAGTTCTTC; cdr3_aa: CASSSRGLAGFLSYNEQFF